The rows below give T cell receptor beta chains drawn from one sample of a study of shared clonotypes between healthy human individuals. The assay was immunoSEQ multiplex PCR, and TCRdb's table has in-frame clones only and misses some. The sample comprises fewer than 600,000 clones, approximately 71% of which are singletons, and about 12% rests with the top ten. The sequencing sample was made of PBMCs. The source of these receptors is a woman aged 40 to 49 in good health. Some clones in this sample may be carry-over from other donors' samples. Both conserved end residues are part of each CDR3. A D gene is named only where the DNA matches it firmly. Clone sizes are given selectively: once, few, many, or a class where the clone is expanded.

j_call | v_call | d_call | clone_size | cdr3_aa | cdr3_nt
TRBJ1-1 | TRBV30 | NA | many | CAWSVLDGGEAFF | TGTGCCTGGAGTGTATTGGATGGGGGTGAAGCTTTCTTT
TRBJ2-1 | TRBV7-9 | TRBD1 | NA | CASSLASTGNNEQFF | TGTGCCAGCAGCTTAGCCTCGACAGGGAACAATGAGCAGTTCTTC
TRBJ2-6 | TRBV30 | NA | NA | CAWSRDRTNSGANVLTF | TGTGCCTGGAGTCGTGACAGGACTAACTCTGGGGCCAACGTCCTGACTTTC
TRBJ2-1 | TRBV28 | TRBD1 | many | CASSLTDRGLGEQFF | TGTGCCAGCAGTTTAACGGACAGGGGTTTAGGTGAGCAGTTCTTC
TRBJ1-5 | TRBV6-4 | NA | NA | CASRCPWQASNQPQHF | TGTGCCAGCAGATGTCCGTGGCAGGCCAGCAATCAGCCCCAGCATTTT
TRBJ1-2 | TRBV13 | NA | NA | CASSFRGDYGYTF | TGTGCCAGCAGCTTTAGGGGGGACTATGGCTACACCTTC
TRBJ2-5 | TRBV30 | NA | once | CAWSAIGNLGTQYF | TGTGCCTGGAGTGCAATTGGCAACCTTGGGACCCAGTACTTC
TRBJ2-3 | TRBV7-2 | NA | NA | CASSLAGGSTDTQYF | TGTGCCAGCAGCTTAGCTGGGGGCAGCACAGATACGCAGTATTTT
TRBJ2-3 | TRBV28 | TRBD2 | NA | CASSLSLAGVDTQYF | TGTGCCAGCAGTTTATCTCTAGCGGGAGTGGATACGCAGTATTTT
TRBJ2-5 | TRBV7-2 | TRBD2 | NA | CASRSNSGGRETQYF | TGTGCCAGCAGATCTAATAGCGGGGGCCGAGAGACCCAGTACTTC
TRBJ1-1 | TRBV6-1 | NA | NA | CASSDSRNTEAFF | TGTGCCAGCAGTGACAGCCGTAACACTGAAGCTTTCTTT